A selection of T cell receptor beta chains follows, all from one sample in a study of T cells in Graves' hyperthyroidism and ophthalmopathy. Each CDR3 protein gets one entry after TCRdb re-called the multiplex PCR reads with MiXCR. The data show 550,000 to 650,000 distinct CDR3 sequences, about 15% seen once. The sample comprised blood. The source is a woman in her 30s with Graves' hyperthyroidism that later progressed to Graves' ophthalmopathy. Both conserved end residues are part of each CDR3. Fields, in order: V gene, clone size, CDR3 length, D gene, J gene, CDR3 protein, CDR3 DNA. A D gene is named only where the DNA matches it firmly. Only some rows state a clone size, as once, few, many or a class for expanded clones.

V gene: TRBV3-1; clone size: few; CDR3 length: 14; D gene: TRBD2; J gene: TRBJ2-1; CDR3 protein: CASSRTSVGYEQFF; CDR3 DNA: TGTGCCAGCAGCCGGACTAGTGTGGGGTATGAGCAGTTCTTC
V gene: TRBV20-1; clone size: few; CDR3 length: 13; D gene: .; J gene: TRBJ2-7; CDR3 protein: CSARDGSGGEQYF; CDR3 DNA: TGCAGTGCTAGAGATGGGTCCGGGGGCGAGCAGTACTTC
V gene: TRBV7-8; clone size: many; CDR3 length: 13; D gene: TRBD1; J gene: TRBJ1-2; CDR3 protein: CASSLTGGDGYTF; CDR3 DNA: TGTGCCAGCAGCTTAACAGGGGGAGATGGCTACACCTTC
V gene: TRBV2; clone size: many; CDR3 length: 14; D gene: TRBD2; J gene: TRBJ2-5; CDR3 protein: CATKREVGQETQYF; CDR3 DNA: TGTGCCACTAAGCGGGAGGTTGGACAAGAGACCCAGTACTTC
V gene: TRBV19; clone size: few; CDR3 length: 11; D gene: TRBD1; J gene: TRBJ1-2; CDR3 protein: CASSIGDRGTF; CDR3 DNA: TGTGCCAGTAGTATAGGCGACAGGGGAACCTTC
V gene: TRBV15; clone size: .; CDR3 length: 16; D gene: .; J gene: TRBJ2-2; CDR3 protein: CATSRDQGRGTGELFF; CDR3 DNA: TGTGCCACCAGCAGAGATCAGGGCAGGGGTACCGGGGAGCTGTTTTTT
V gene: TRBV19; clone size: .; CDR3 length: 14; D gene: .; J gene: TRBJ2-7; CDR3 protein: CASSIGDSSYEQYF; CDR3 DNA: TGTGCCAGTAGTATCGGCGACAGCTCCTACGAGCAGTACTTC
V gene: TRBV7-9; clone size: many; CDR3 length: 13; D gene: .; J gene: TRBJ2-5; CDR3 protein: CASSLGSSETQYF; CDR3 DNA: TGTGCCAGCAGCTTAGGGTCGAGCGAGACCCAGTACTTC
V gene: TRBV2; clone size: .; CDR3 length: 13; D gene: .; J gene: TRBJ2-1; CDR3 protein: CASSGGPNNEQFF; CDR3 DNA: TGTGCCAGCAGTGGGGGGCCAAACAATGAGCAGTTCTTC
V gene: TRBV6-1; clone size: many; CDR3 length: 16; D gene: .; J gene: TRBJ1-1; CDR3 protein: CASSEALFGGNTEAFF; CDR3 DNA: TGTGCCAGCAGTGAAGCGCTTTTTGGCGGGAACACTGAAGCTTTCTTT
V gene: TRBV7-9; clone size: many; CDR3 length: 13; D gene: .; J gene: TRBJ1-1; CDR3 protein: CASSHPQFAEAFF; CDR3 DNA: TGTGCCAGCAGCCACCCCCAGTTTGCTGAAGCTTTCTTT
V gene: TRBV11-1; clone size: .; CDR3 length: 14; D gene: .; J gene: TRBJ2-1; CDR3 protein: CASSSPLGGAEQFF; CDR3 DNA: TGTGCCAGCAGCTCCCCCCTCGGCGGGGCTGAGCAGTTCTTC
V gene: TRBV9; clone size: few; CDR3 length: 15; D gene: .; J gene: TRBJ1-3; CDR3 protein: CASSARDTSGNTIYF; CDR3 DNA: TGTGCCAGCAGCGCCCGGGACACCTCTGGAAACACCATATATTTT
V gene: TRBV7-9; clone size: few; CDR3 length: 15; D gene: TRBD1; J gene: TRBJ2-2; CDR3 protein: CARSGTGGVTGELFF; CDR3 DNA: TGTGCCCGGAGCGGGACAGGGGGAGTCACCGGGGAGCTGTTTTTT
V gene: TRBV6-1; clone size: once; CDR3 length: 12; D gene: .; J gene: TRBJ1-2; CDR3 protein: CASTRGGYGYTF; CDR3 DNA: TGTGCCAGCACCCGAGGGGGCTATGGCTACACCTTC
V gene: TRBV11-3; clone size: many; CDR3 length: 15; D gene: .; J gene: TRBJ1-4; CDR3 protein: CASSASGTRGEKLFF; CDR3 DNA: TGTGCCAGCAGCGCGTCCGGGACAAGGGGTGAAAAACTGTTTTTT
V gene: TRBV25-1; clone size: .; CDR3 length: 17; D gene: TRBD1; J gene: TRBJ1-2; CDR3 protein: CASSEQGTGGVLYGYTF; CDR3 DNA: TGTGCCAGCAGTGAACAGGGGACAGGGGGCGTTTTGTATGGCTACACCTTC
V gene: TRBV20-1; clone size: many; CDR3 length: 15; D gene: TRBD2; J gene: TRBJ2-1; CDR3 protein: CSSPGTSGDVGEQFF; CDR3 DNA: TGCAGCTCGCCGGGGACTAGCGGGGATGTCGGTGAGCAGTTCTTC
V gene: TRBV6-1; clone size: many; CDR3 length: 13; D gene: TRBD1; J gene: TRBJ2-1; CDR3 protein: CASSLQGASEQFF; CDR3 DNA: TGTGCCAGCAGTTTGCAGGGGGCGTCTGAGCAGTTCTTC
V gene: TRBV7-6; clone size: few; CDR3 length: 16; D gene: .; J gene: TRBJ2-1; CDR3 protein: CASSLGGGLSHNEQFF; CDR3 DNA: TGTGCCAGCAGCTTAGGGGGGGGGCTATCTCACAATGAGCAGTTCTTC
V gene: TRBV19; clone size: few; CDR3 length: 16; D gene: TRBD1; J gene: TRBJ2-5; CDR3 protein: CASSVTGGRIQETQYF; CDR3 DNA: TGTGCCAGTAGTGTAACAGGGGGCCGGATTCAAGAGACCCAGTACTTC
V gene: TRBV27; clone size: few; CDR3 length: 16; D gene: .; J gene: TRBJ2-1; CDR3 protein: CASTPRMGSGRDEQFF; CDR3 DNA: TGTGCCAGCACCCCAAGGATGGGTAGCGGTAGGGATGAGCAGTTCTTC
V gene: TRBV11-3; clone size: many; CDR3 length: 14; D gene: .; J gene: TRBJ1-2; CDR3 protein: CASSLVGGRDGYTF; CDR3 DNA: TGTGCCAGCAGCTTAGTAGGCGGAAGGGATGGCTACACCTTC
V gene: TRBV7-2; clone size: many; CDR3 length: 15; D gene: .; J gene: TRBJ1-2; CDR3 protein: CASSLRGDSWGGYTF; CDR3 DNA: TGTGCCAGCAGCTTAAGAGGAGACTCTTGGGGTGGCTACACCTTC
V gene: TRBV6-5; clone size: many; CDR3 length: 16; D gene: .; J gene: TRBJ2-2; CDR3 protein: CASSYSDRLATGELFF; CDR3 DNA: TGTGCCAGCAGTTACTCAGACAGGCTCGCAACCGGGGAGCTGTTTTTT
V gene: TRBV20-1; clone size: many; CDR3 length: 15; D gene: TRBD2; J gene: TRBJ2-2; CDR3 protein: CSARPSGKFSGELFF; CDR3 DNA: TGCAGTGCTAGACCTAGCGGGAAGTTTTCCGGGGAGCTGTTTTTT
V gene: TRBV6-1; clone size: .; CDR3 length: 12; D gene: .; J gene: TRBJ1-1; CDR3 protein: CASNKGGTEAFF; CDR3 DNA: TGTGCCAGTAATAAGGGTGGTACTGAAGCTTTCTTT
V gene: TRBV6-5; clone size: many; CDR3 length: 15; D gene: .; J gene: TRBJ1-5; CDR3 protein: CASSPDGAQDQPQHF; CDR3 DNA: TGTGCCAGCAGTCCGGACGGCGCTCAAGATCAGCCCCAGCATTTT
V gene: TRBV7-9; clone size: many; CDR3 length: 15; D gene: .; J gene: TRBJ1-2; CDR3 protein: CASSPIGQLNYGYTF; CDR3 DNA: TGTGCCAGCAGCCCGATCGGACAGCTCAACTATGGCTACACCTTC
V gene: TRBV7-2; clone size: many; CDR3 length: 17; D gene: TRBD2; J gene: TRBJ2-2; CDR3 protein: CASSLVPAGVGTGELFF; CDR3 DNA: TGTGCCAGCAGCTTAGTGCCCGCGGGAGTGGGTACCGGGGAGCTGTTTTTT
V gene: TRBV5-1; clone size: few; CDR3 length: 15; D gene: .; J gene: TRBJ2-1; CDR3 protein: CASSLVLSSYNEQFF; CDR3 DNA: TGCGCCAGCAGCTTGGTTTTAAGCTCCTACAATGAGCAGTTCTTC
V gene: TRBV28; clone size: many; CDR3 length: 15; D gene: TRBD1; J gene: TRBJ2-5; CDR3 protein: CASSSGTGLGETQYF; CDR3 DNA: TGTGCCAGCAGTTCGGGGACAGGCCTGGGGGAGACCCAGTACTTC
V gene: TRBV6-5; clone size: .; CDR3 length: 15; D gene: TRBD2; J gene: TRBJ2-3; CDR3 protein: CASSYSAGGGDTQYF; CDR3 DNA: TGTGCCAGCAGTTACTCAGCGGGAGGGGGAGATACGCAGTATTTT
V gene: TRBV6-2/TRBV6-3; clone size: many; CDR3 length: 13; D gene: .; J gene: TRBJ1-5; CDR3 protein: CASRPPGNQPQHF; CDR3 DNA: TGTGCCAGCAGACCCCCGGGCAATCAGCCCCAGCATTTT
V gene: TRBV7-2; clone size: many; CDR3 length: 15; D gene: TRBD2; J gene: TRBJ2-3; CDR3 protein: CASSFATSGRNTQYF; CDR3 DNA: TGTGCCAGCAGCTTTGCGACTAGCGGGAGAAATACGCAGTATTTT
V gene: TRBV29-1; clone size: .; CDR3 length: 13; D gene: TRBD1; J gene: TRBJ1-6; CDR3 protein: CSVGGQENSPLHF; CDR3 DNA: TGCAGCGTAGGTGGACAGGAAAATTCACCCCTCCACTTT
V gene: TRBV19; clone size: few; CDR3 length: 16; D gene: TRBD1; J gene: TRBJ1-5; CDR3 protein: CASSIGTGGINQPQHF; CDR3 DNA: TGTGCCAGTAGTATTGGGACAGGGGGGATCAATCAGCCCCAGCATTTT
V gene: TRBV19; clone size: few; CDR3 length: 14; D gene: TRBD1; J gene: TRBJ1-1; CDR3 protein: CASSRDRGVPEAFF; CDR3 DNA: TGTGCCAGTAGCCGGGACAGGGGAGTTCCTGAAGCTTTCTTT
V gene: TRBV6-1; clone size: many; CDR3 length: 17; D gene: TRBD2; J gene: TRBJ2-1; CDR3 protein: CASSPAGLESSYNEQFF; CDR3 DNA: TGTGCCAGCAGTCCCGCGGGACTAGAGAGCTCCTACAATGAGCAGTTCTTC
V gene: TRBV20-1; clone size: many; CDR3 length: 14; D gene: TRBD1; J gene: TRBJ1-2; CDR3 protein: CSADKRQGEYGYTF; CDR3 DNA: TGCAGTGCTGATAAGAGACAGGGGGAATATGGCTACACCTTC
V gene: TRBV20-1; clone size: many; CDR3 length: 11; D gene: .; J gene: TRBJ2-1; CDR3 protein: CSALLANEQFF; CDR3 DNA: TGCAGTGCACTCCTAGCAAATGAGCAGTTCTTC
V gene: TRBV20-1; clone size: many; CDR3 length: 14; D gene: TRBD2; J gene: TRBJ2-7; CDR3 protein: CSAGGSGWSYEQYF; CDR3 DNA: TGCAGTGCCGGGGGTAGCGGGTGGTCCTACGAGCAGTACTTC
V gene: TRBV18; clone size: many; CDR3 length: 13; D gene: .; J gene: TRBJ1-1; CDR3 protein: CASSPPPVPEAFF; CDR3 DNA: TGTGCCAGCTCACCACCGCCAGTACCTGAAGCTTTCTTT
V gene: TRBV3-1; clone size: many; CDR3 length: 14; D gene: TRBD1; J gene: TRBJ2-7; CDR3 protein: CASSLLTGDYEQYF; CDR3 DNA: TGTGCCAGCAGCCTTCTGACAGGGGACTACGAGCAGTACTTC
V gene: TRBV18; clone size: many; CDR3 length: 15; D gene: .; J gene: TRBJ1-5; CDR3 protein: CASSPDGLGNQPQHF; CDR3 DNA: TGTGCCAGCTCACCCGATGGGCTCGGCAATCAGCCCCAGCATTTT
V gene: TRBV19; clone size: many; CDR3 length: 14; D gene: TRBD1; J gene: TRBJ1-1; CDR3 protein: CASSPQGRGTEAFF; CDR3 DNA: TGTGCCAGTAGCCCACAGGGGAGGGGCACTGAAGCTTTCTTT
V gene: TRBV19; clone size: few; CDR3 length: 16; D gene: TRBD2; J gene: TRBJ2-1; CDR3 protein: CASATSSGRTYNEQFF; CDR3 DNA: TGTGCCAGTGCTACTTCTAGCGGAAGGACCTACAATGAGCAGTTCTTC
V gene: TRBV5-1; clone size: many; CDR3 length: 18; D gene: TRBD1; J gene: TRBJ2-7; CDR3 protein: CASSLAPVNRGDPYEQYF; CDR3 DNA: TGCGCCAGCAGCTTGGCCCCAGTCAACAGGGGTGATCCCTACGAGCAGTACTTC
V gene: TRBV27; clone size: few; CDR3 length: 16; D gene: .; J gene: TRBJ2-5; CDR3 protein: CASSGRPIAGKETQYF; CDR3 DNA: TGTGCCAGCAGTGGGCGGCCTATCGCGGGTAAAGAGACCCAGTACTTC
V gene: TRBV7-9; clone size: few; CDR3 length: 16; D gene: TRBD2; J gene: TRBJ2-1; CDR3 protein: CASSGGSDSGSLGQFF; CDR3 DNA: TGTGCCAGCAGCGGGGGCTCGGATAGCGGGAGTCTAGGGCAGTTCTTC
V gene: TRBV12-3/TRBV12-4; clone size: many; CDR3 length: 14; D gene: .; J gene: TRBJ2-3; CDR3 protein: CASTLFEGTDTQYF; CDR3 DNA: TGTGCCAGCACTCTCTTTGAGGGCACAGATACGCAGTATTTT
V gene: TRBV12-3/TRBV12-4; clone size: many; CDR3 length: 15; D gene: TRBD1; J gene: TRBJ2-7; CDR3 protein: CASSLFETGGYEQYF; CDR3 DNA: TGTGCCAGCAGTTTATTCGAGACAGGGGGCTACGAGCAGTACTTC
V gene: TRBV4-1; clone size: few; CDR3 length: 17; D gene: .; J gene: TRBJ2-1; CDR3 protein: CASSLSGSLAGFNEQFF; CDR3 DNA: TGCGCCAGCAGCCTGAGTGGGTCGCTGGCGGGCTTTAATGAGCAGTTCTTC
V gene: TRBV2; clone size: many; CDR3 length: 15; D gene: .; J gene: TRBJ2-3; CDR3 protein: CASNKGGAGTDTQYF; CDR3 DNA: TGTGCCAGCAACAAGGGGGGGGCTGGCACAGATACGCAGTATTTT
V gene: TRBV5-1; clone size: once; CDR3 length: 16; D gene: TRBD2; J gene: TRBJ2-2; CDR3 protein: CASSQGTSVNTGELVF; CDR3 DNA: TGCGCCAGCAGCCAAGGGACTAGCGTGAACACCGGGGAGCTGGTTTTT
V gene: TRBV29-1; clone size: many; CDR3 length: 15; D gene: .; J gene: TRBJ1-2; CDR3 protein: CSAAGLDTANYGYTF; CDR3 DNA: TGCAGCGCCGCTGGATTGGACACCGCTAACTATGGCTACACCTTC
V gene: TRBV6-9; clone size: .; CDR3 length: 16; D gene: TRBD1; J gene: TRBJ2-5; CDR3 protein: CASSYFWDSRLATQYF; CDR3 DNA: TGTGCCAGCAGTTACTTCTGGGACAGTCGGCTAGCGACCCAGTACTTC